Reported below is one TCR beta chain. TCRdb itself ran the 5' RACE reads through MiXCR, one entry per CDR3 protein. In the table there are some 670,000 distinct CDR3 sequences, 9% to 15% of which are singletons. Germline lookup yields CDR1 SGHDN and CDR2 FVKESK. V was trimmed by 1 base and J by 7 bases, leaving 16 bases between them. This CDR3 has 15 amino acids. This sample stems from a study of T cells after yellow fever vaccination. This TCR was sampled from a man aged 25-45 years who received the YFV17D yellow fever vaccine. Specimen: PBMCs, collected on the day of the yellow fever booster vaccination. The V and J genes are TRBV14 and TRBJ2-5; maybe TRBD2 (6 bases). The CDR3 reads CASSQGWGGPGTQYF. In DNA form, the CDR3 reads TGTGCCAGCAGCCAAGGATGGGGAGGCCCGGGGACCCAGTACTTC.